The clone carrying this TCR beta chain has more than one count but fewer than ten. Antigen unknown. Time point noted: after neoadjuvant nivolumab, at surgical resection. Patients had HPV-negative, locally advanced oral cavity squamous cell carcinoma. Germline lookup yields CDR1 LGHNT and CDR2 FRNRAP. The CDR3 is 13 residues long. V lost 1 base, J lost 3 bases, and 7 bases lay in between. The data originate from a study of neoadjuvant anti-PD-1 for oral cavity cancer. Study background: Around day 43, patients without progression received a fourth nivolumab dose before surgery.

Study-level results: Only a few patients per response group were TCR-analyzed; validation needed.

Data came from immunoSEQ multiplex PCR; TCRdb stores just in-frame clones and leaves some out. This table has tens of thousands of clones, approximately 40% appearing once. The sequencing here drew on tumor tissue, taken after nivolumab (anti-PD-1) treatment. The sequence was obtained from a person aged 40 to 85 with oral cavity squamous cell carcinoma. The rearrangement links TRBV12-5 to TRBJ2-7; D is unresolved. This chain's CDR3 is CASGLAPGYEQYF. The CDR3, as DNA: TGTGCTAGTGGTTTGGCCCCCGGCTACGAGCAGTACTTC. The full variable domain, in which reference TRBV12-5 and TRBJ2-7 provide the parts outside the CDR3, is DARVTQTPRHKVTEMGQEVTMRCQPILGHNTVFWYRQTMMQGLELLAYFRNRAPLDDSGMPKDRFSAEMPDATLATLKIQPSEPRDSAVYFCASGLAPGYEQYFGPGTRLTVT.